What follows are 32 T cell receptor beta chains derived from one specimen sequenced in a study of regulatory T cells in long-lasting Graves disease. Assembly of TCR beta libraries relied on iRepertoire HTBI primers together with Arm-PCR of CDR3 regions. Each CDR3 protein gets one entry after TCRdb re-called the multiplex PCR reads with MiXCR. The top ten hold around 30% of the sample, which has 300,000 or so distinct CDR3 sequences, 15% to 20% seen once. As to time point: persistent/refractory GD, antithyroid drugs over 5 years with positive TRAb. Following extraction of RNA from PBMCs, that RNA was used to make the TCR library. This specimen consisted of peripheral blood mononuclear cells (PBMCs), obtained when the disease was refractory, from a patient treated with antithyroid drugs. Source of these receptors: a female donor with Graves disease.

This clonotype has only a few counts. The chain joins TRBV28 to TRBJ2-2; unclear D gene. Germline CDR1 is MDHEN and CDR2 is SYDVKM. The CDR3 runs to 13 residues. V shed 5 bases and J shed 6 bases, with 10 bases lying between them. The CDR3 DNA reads TGTGCCAGCAGTCCCCCTCGGTCCGGGGAGCTGTTTTTT. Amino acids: CASSPPRSGELFF.

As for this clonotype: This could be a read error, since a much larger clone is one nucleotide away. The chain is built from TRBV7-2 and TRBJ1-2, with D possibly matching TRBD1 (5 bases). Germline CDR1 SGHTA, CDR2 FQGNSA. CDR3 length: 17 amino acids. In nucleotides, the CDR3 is TGTGCCGGCAGCTTAGCGGGACCGTTTTTCACTAACTATGGCTACACCTTC. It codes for CAGSLAGPFFTNYGYTF.

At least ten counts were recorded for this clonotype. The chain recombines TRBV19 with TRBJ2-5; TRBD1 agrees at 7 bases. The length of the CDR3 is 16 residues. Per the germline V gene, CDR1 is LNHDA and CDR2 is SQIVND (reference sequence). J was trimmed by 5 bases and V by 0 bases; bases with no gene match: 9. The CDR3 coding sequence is TGTGCCAGTAGTATAGATGGGGACAGCAGACTGGAGACCCAGTACTTC. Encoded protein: CASSIDGDSRLETQYF.

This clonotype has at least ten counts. The chain's CDR3 is CAIHPTGRTEAFF. The CDR3 region has the DNA TGTGCCATCCATCCGACAGGGCGTACTGAAGCTTTCTTT. The chain combines TRBV10-3 with TRBJ1-1; TRBD1 agrees at 7 bases. The germline V gene has CDR1 ENHRY and CDR2 SYGVKD. V gave up 8 bases and J gave up 5 bases; unmatched junction bases: 8. The CDR3 loop spans 13 amino acids.

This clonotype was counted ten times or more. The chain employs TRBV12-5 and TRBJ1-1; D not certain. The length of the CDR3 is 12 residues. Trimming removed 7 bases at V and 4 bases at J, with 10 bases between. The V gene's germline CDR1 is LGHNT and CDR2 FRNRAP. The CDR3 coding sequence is TGTGCTAGTGAGCAGGACGGCACTGAAGCTTTCTTT. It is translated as CASEQDGTEAFF. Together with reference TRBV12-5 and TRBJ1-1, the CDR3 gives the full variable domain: DARVTQTPRHKVTEMGQEVTMRCQPILGHNTVFWYRQTMMQGLELLAYFRNRAPLDDSGMPKDRFSAEMPDATLATLKIQPSEPRDSAVYFCASEQDGTEAFFGQGTRLTVV.

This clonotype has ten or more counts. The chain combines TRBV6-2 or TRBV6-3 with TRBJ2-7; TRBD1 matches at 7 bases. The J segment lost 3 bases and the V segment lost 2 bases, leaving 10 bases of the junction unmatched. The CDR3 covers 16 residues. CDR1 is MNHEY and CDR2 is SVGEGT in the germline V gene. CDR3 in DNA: TGTGCCAGCAGTTACGACAGGGACCCCCCATTCTACGAGCAGTACTTC. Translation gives CASSYDRDPPFYEQYF.

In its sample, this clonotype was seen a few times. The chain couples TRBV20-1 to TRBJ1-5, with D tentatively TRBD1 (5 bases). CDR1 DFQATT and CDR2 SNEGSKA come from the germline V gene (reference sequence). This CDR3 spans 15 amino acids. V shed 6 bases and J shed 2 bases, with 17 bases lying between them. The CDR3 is CSAREVRGGNQPQHF. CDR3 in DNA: TGCAGTGCGAGGGAGGTCCGGGGCGGCAATCAGCCCCAGCATTTT.

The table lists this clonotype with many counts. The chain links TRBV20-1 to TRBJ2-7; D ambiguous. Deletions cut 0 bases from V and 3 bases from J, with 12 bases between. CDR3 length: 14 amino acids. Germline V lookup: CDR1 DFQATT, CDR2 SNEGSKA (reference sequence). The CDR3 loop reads CSARDSDKFYEQYF. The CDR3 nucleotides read TGCAGTGCTAGAGATTCCGACAAGTTCTACGAGCAGTACTTC.

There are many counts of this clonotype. The CDR3 here is CASSHSASPGIQYF. DNA of the CDR3: TGTGCCAGCAGTCACAGCGCTAGCCCCGGGATTCAGTACTTC. The chain joins TRBV7-2 to TRBJ2-4, with D perhaps matching TRBD2 (5 bases). This CDR3 comprises 14 residues. Trimming took off 6 bases at V and 10 bases at J, with 19 bases between the two ends. CDR1 and CDR2 (germline): SGHTA, FQGNSA. The full variable domain, completed using reference TRBV7-2 and TRBJ2-4, is GAGVSQSPSNKVTEKGKDVELRCDPISGHTALYWYRQSLGQGLEFLIYFQGNSAPDKSGLPSDRFSAERTGGSVSTLTIQRTQQEDSAVYLCASSHSASPGIQYFGAGTRLSVL.

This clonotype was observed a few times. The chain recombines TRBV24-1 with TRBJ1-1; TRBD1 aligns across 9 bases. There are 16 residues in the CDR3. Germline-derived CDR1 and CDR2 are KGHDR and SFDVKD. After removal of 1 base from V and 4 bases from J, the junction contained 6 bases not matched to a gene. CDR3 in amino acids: CATSDFPTGGSTEAFF. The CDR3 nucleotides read TGTGCCACCAGTGATTTCCCGACAGGGGGAAGCACTGAAGCTTTCTTT.

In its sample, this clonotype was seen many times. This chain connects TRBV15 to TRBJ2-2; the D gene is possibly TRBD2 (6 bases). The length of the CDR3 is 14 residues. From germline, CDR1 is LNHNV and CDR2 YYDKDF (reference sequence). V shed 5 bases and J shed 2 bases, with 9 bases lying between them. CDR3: CATSGDSNTGELFF. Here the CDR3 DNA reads TGTGCCACCAGCGGGGACTCAAACACCGGGGAGCTGTTTTTT.

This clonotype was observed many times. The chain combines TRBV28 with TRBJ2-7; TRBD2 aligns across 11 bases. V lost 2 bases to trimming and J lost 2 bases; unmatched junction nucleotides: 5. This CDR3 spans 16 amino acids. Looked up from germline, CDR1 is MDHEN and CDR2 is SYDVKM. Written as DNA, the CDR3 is TGTGCCAGCAGTTTAACTAGCGGGAGTAAGGCCTACGAGCAGTACTTC. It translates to CASSLTSGSKAYEQYF.

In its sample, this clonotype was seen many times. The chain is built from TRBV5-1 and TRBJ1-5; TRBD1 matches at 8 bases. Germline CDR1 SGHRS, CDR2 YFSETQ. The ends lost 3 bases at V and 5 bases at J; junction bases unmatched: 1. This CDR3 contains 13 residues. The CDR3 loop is CASSSGQDQPQHF. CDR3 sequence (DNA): TGCGCCAGCAGCTCGGGACAGGATCAGCCCCAGCATTTT.

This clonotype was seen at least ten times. The CDR3 sequence is CASSRGTGYDEQYF. The CDR3 coding sequence is TGTGCCAGCAGTCGCGGGACAGGGTATGACGAGCAGTACTTC. The rearrangement links TRBV12-3 or TRBV12-4 to TRBJ2-7, with TRBD1 identical over 9 bases. The CDR3 consists of 14 residues. V was clipped by 5 bases and J by 5 bases; unmatched bases: 7.

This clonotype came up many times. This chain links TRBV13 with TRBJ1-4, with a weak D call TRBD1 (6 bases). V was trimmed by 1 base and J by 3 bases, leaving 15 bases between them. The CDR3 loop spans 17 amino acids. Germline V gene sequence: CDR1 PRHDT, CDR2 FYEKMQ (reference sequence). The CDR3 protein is CASSLVGGARPNEKLFF. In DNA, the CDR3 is TGTGCCAGCAGCTTAGTAGGGGGGGCGCGCCCTAATGAAAAACTGTTTTTT.

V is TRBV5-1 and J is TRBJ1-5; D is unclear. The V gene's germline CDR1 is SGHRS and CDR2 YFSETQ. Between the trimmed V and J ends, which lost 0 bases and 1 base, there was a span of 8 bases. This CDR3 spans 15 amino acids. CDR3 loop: CASSLERVSNQPQHF. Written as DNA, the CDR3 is TGCGCCAGCAGCTTGGAGCGCGTCAGCAATCAGCCCCAGCATTTT.

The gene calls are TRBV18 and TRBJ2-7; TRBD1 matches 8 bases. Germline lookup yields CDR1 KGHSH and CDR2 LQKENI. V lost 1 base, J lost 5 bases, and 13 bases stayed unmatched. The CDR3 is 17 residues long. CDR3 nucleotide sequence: TGTGCCAGCTCACCACGAATTGGCCACAGGGGGTCGGACGAGCAGTACTTC. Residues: CASSPRIGHRGSDEQYF. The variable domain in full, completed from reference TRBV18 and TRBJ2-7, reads NAGVMQNPRHLVRRRGQEARLRCSPMKGHSHVYWYRQLPEEGLKFMVYLQKENIIDESGMPKERFSAEFPKEGPSILRIQQVVRGDSAAYFCASSPRIGHRGSDEQYFGPGTRLTVT.

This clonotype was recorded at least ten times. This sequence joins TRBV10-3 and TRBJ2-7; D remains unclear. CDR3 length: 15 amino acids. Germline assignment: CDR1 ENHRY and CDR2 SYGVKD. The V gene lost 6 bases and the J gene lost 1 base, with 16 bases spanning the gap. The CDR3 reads CAIRPTDPLSYEQYF. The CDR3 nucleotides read TGTGCCATCAGACCGACGGACCCCTTATCCTACGAGCAGTACTTC.

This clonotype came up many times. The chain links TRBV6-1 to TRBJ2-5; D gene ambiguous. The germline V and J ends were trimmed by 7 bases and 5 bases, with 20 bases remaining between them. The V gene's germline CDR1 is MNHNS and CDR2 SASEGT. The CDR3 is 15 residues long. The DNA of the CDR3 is TGTGCCAGCACCCCTACGGTTAGAGAATTGGAGACCCAGTACTTC. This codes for CASTPTVRELETQYF.

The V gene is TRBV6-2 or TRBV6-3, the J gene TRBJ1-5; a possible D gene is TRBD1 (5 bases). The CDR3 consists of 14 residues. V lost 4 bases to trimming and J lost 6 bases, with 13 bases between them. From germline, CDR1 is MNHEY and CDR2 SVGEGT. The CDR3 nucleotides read TGTGCCAGCAGTTCCCGACAGTCCAGTCAGCCCCAGCATTTT. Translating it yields CASSSRQSSQPQHF.

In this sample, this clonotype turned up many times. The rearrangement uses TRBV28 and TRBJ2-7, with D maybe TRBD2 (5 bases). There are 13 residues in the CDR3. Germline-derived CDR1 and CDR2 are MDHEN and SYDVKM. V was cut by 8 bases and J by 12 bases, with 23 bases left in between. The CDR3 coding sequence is TGTGCCAGCGGGCGGCTAGCCCCCCTCGATGCGTACTTC. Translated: CASGRLAPLDAYF.

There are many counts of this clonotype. The CDR3 protein is CATSDSWTGRPTF. CDR3 DNA: TGTGCCACCAGTGATTCTTGGACAGGGCGGCCCACCTTC. This rearrangement joins TRBV24-1 to TRBJ1-2; TRBD1 matches 8 bases. The germline V gene encodes CDR1 KGHDR and CDR2 SFDVKD. Losses at the gene ends were 2 bases for V and 13 bases for J; bases not matched to a gene: 8. The length of the CDR3 is 13 residues.

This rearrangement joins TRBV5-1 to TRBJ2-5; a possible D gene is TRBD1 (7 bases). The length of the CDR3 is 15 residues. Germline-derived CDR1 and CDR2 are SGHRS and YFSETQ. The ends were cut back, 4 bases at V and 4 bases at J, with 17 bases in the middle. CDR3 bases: TGCGCCAGCAGCGGTACTCCTCAGGGGGGAGAGACCCAGTACTTC. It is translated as CASSGTPQGGETQYF.

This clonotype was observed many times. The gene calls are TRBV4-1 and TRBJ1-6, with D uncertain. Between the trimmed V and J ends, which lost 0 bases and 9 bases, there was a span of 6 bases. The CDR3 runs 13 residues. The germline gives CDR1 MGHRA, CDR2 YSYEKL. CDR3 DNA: TGCGCCAGCAGCCAAGATTCCGCTTCACCCCTCCACTTT. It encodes CASSQDSASPLHF.

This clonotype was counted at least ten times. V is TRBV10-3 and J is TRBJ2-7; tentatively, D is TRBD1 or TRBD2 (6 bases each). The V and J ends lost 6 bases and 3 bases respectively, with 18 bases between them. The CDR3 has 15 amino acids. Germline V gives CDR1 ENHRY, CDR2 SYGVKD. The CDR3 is CAIRENEGGDYEQYF. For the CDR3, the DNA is TGTGCCATCAGGGAAAACGAGGGGGGAGACTACGAGCAGTACTTC.

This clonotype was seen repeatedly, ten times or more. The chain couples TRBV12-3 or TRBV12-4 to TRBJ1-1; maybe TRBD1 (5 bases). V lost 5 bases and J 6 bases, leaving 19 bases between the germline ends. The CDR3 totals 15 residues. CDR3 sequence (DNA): TGTGCCAGCAGTCCGACCGGCCTGTGGGACTCTGAAGCTTTCTTT. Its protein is CASSPTGLWDSEAFF.

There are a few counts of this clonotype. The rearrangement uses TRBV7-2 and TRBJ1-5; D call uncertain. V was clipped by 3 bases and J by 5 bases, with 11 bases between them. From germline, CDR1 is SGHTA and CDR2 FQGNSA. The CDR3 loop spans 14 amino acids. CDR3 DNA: TGTGCCAGCAGCTTCCCCGGGCCTTATCAGCCCCAGCATTTT. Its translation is CASSFPGPYQPQHF.

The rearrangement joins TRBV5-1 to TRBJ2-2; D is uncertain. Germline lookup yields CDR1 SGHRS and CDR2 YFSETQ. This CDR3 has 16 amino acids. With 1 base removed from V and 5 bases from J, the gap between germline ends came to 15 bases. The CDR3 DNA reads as TGCGCCAGCAGCTTGAGCCCGCGATATACTACCGGGGAGCTGTTTTTT. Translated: CASSLSPRYTTGELFF.

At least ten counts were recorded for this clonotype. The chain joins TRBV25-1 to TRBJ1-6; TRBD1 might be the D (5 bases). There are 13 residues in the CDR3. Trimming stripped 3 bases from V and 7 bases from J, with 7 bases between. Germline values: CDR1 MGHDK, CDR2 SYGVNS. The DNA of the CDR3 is TGTGCCAGCAGTGATCAGGGCAATTCACCCCTCCACTTT. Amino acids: CASSDQGNSPLHF.

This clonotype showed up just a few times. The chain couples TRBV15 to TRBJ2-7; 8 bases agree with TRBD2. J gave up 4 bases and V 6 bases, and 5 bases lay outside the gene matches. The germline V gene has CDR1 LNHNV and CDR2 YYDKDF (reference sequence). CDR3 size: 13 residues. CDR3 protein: CATRISGAYEQYF. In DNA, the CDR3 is TGTGCCACCAGAATTAGCGGGGCGTACGAGCAGTACTTC.

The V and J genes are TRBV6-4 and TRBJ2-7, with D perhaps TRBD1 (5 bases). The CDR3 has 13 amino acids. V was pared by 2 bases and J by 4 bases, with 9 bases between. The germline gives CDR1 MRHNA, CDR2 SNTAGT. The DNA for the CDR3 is TGTGCCAGCAGTGACAGCTCAGGGTACGAGCAGTACTTC. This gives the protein CASSDSSGYEQYF.

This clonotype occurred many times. For the CDR3, the DNA is TGTGCCAGCAGCTCATCCTGGGGCTACACCTTC. It codes for CASSSSWGYTF. J is TRBJ1-2 and V is TRBV12-3 or TRBV12-4; D unresolved. V was clipped by 6 bases and J by 8 bases, with 10 bases between them. CDR3 size: 11 residues.